The 27 T cell receptor beta chains in this list originate from one sample, sequenced in a study of shared clonotypes between healthy human individuals (dated by TCRdb to the early 2020s). The library was prepared using the immunoSEQ multiplex PCR assay. TCRdb limited this immuneACCESS table to in-frame rearrangements with V and J called. A share of clones is missing; checked studies link under half to unresolved V genes, and the rest is unexplained. Recorded for this sample are 1.5 million to 2.5 million clones; roughly 95% of them occurred a single time. The ten largest clonotypes hold more than 0.9% of the sample. For the CD8 naive samples, CD45RO-negative cells were positively selected for CCR7, yielding a CD45RA+CCR7+ population from which TemRA cells were excluded. Sequenced material: naive CD8+ T cells sorted from blood. The sample's cell subset or site, from its label and the paper: CD45RA+CCR7+. The receptors were sampled from a man aged 18 to 29 in good health.

This clone was recorded only once. The chain carries TRBV5-6 and TRBJ2-3; 16 nucleotides line up with TRBD2. V shed 4 bases, J shed 4 bases, and the junction held 6 bases outside the gene matches. The CDR3 consists of 17 residues. CDR1 is SGHDT and CDR2 is YYEEEE in the germline V gene. The CDR3 DNA is TGTGCCAGCAGCCCGGGACTAGCGGGGGGGCCGCCAGATACGCAGTATTTT. This codes for CASSPGLAGGPPDTQYF.

As to this clone: Other DNA sequences in the sample encode the same CDR3. The genes are TRBV7-9 and TRBJ2-5; tentative D call: TRBD1 (8 bases). This CDR3 spans 14 amino acids. Germline V gene data show CDR1 as SEHNR and CDR2 as FQNEAQ (reference sequence). V was shortened by 5 bases and J by 5 bases, with 15 bases between the two germline ends. In DNA form, the CDR3 reads TGTGCCAGCAGCGTTGGACAGGGAGGGGAGACCCAGTACTTC. This encodes CASSVGQGGETQYF.

This chain uses TRBV5-6 with TRBJ2-3; TRBD1 matches 12 bases. CDR3 size: 14 residues. CDR1 and CDR2 (germline): SGHDT, YYEEEE. Trimming cost V 8 bases and J 4 bases; bases outside gene matches: 5. For the CDR3, the DNA is TGTGCCAGTACCGGGACAGGGGGCGCAGATACGCAGTATTTT. It encodes CASTGTGGADTQYF. Full variable domain (missing parts from reference TRBV5-6 and TRBJ2-3): DAGVTQSPTHLIKTRGQQVTLRCSPKSGHDTVSWYQQALGQGPQFIFQYYEEEERQRGNFPDRFSGHQFPNYSSELNVNALLLGDSALYLCASTGTGGADTQYFGPGTRLTVL.

The chain uses TRBV15 and TRBJ2-5, with 7 bases matching TRBD1. In germline, CDR1 is LNHNV, CDR2 YYDKDF (reference sequence). Trimming cost V 4 bases and J 5 bases; bases outside gene matches: 10. The CDR3 covers 15 residues. The CDR3 bases are TGTGCCACCAGCATCGAGAGGGGGCTATACGAGACCCAGTACTTC. This codes for CATSIERGLYETQYF.

This chain links TRBV12-5 with TRBJ1-4, with TRBD1 matching 9 bases. This CDR3 spans 15 amino acids. Looked up from germline, CDR1 is LGHNT and CDR2 is FRNRAP. With 6 bases clipped from V and 5 bases from J, the junction kept 7 bases outside the gene matches. In nucleotides, the CDR3 is TGTGCTAGTGGGCGTTCCGGGACAGGGAATGAAAAACTGTTTTTT. Amino acid sequence: CASGRSGTGNEKLFF. Based on the CDR3 plus reference TRBV12-5 and TRBJ1-4, the full variable domain is DARVTQTPRHKVTEMGQEVTMRCQPILGHNTVFWYRQTMMQGLELLAYFRNRAPLDDSGMPKDRFSAEMPDATLATLKIQPSEPRDSAVYFCASGRSGTGNEKLFFGSGTQLSVL.

CDR3 residues: CASSQDSSYEQYF. CDR3 in DNA: TGCGCCAGCAGCCAGGACAGCTCCTACGAGCAGTACTTC. V and J are TRBV5-1 and TRBJ2-7, with D perhaps TRBD1 (6 bases). The ends were cut back, 4 bases at V and 0 bases at J, with 8 bases in the middle. The CDR3 is 13 residues long. Germline values: CDR1 SGHRS, CDR2 YFSETQ.

The V and J genes are TRBV6-1 and TRBJ2-3; TRBD2 agrees at 7 bases. The CDR3 is 16 amino acids. V dropped 2 bases and J dropped 1; count of bases not matched to a gene: 6. CDR1 MNHNS and CDR2 SASEGT come from the germline V gene. The CDR3 here is CASSELSLAGTDTQYF. In DNA, the CDR3 is TGTGCCAGCAGTGAACTCTCCCTAGCGGGCACAGATACGCAGTATTTT.

The chain uses TRBV11-3 and TRBJ2-1, with D perhaps TRBD2 (5 bases). The CDR3 extends over 14 amino acids. Germline V gene sequence: CDR1 SGHNT, CDR2 YENEEA. Trimming removed 4 bases from V and 7 bases from J, with 14 bases in between. The CDR3 loop reads CASSSRDSVNEQFF. The DNA of the CDR3 is TGTGCCAGCAGCTCGAGGGATAGCGTGAATGAGCAGTTCTTC.

As regards this clone: The same CDR3 is also encoded by other DNA sequences in this sample. The chain employs TRBV5-6 and TRBJ1-1; the match to TRBD1 covers 9 bases. Germline values: CDR1 SGHDT, CDR2 YYEEEE. With V trimmed by 0 bases and J by 5 bases, 5 bases remained unmatched. The CDR3 sequence is 15 residues long. The CDR3 loop reads CASSLDRGLGTEAFF. CDR3 nucleotides: TGTGCCAGCAGCTTGGACAGGGGGCTGGGGACTGAAGCTTTCTTT.

The chain joins TRBV13 to TRBJ1-1; possibly TRBD1 for D (5 bases). Germline values: CDR1 PRHDT, CDR2 FYEKMQ (reference sequence). This CDR3 is built from 13 residues. Trimming shortened V by 6 bases and J by 1 base, and 9 bases separated the two germline ends. The CDR3 nucleotides read TGTGCCAGCAGTTGGGGGTGGAACACTGAAGCTTTCTTT. This encodes CASSWGWNTEAFF. The full variable domain, completed using reference TRBV13 and TRBJ1-1, is AAGVIQSPRHLIKEKRETATLKCYPIPRHDTVYWYQQGPGQDPQFLISFYEKMQSDKGSIPDRFSAQQFSDYHSELNMSSLELGDSALYFCASSWGWNTEAFFGQGTRLTVV.

Note on this clone: Within the sample, other DNA sequences also encode this same CDR3. The V and J genes are TRBV2 and TRBJ1-1; weak D call: TRBD1 (5 bases). Trimming removed 8 bases from V and 1 base from J, with 8 bases in between. The CDR3 covers 12 residues. CDR1 and CDR2 (germline): SNHLY, FYNNEI. The CDR3 region has the DNA TGTGCCAGCCGTCAGGGGAACACTGAAGCTTTCTTT. Residues: CASRQGNTEAFF.

The chain uses TRBV7-9 and TRBJ2-1; 7 bases map to TRBD1. The CDR3 loop spans 14 amino acids. The ends lost 7 bases at V and 3 bases at J; junction bases unmatched: 6. The V gene's germline CDR1 is SEHNR and CDR2 FQNEAQ (reference sequence). The CDR3 sequence is CASTPPGGYNEQFF. In DNA form, the CDR3 reads TGTGCCAGCACCCCCCCAGGGGGCTACAATGAGCAGTTCTTC.

The chain recombines TRBV13 with TRBJ2-1; 11 nucleotides line up with TRBD2. In germline, CDR1 is PRHDT, CDR2 FYEKMQ (reference sequence). CDR3 length: 16 amino acids. Trimming removed 5 bases from V and 4 bases from J; junction bases left unmatched: 7. The CDR3 sequence: CASSPLAGGPYNEQFF. The CDR3, as DNA: TGTGCCAGCAGCCCCTTAGCGGGAGGGCCGTACAATGAGCAGTTCTTC.

CDR3 nucleotides: TGCAGCGTTGTTCGCCTAGAAGAGACCCAGTACTTC. It specifies CSVVRLEETQYF. The chain links TRBV29-1 to TRBJ2-5, with D unresolved. Germline V gives CDR1 SQVTM, CDR2 ANQGSEA. Trimming left V 4 bases short and J 3 bases short, with 9 bases between. The CDR3 has 12 amino acids. The full variable domain, completed using reference TRBV29-1 and TRBJ2-5, is SAVISQKPSRDICQRGTSLTIQCQVDSQVTMMFWYRQQPGQSLTLIATANQGSEATYESGFVIDKFPISRPNLTFSTLTVSNMSPEDSSIYLCSVVRLEETQYFGPGTRLLVL.

The chain employs TRBV6-5 and TRBJ1-1; D call uncertain. V lost 0 bases and J 3 bases, leaving 8 bases between the germline ends. Germline CDR1 MNHEY, CDR2 SVGAGI. The length of the CDR3 is 14 residues. The DNA of the CDR3 is TGTGCCAGCAGTTACTCGAATGCACACACTGAAGCTTTCTTT. Amino acids: CASSYSNAHTEAFF.

Points on this clone: The identical CDR3 is also encoded by other nucleotide sequences in the sample. The CDR3 region is CASSERGSNTEAFF. In DNA, the CDR3 is TGTGCCAGCAGTGAACGGGGATCGAACACTGAAGCTTTCTTT. This chain connects TRBV2 to TRBJ1-1; D is ambiguous. Germline CDR1 reads SNHLY; CDR2 reads FYNNEI. This CDR3 is 14 amino acids long. V lost 2 bases, J lost 1 base, and 8 bases lay in between.

Worth noting for this clone: The sample holds other DNA sequences that translate to the same CDR3. The V gene is TRBV9, the J gene TRBJ2-2; D call uncertain. This CDR3 contains 13 residues. V was cut by 4 bases and J by 1 base, with 5 bases left in between. Germline CDR1 reads SGDLS; CDR2 reads YYNGEE. CDR3 amino acids: CASSPRNTGELFF. DNA for the CDR3: TGTGCCAGCAGCCCGCGGAACACCGGGGAGCTGTTTTTT.

V is TRBV4-3 and J is TRBJ2-1; 9 bases are a match to TRBD2. V was pared by 0 bases and J by 6 bases, with 9 bases of the junction left unmatched. This CDR3 spans 17 amino acids. Germline V CDR1 and CDR2: LGHNA, YSLEER. As DNA, the CDR3 is TGCGCCAGCAGCCAAGATCCGCCTAGCGGGATGGGCAATGAGCAGTTCTTC. Translation: CASSQDPPSGMGNEQFF.

The gene calls are TRBV10-3 and TRBJ1-5, with D possibly being TRBD1 (5 bases). Germline values: CDR1 ENHRY, CDR2 SYGVKD. Trimming removed 5 bases from V and 7 bases from J, with 15 bases in between. The CDR3 is 14 amino acids. The CDR3 DNA reads TGTGCCATCAGTCCCCAGGGATTGGGGCAGCCCCAGCATTTT. Translated, it gives CAISPQGLGQPQHF.

This chain links TRBV9 with TRBJ2-5; D ambiguous. The CDR3 runs 12 residues. Germline CDR1 is SGDLS and CDR2 is YYNGEE. The ends were cut back, 3 bases at V and 7 bases at J, with 10 bases in the middle. The DNA of the CDR3 is TGTGCCAGCAGCGGGCAAGAAGGGACCCAGTACTTC. It specifies CASSGQEGTQYF.

This clone was detected once. The chain links TRBV13 to TRBJ2-7, with a tentative D call TRBD1 (5 bases). The germline gives CDR1 PRHDT, CDR2 FYEKMQ (reference sequence). The CDR3 loop spans 12 amino acids. The V end was cut by 5 bases, the J end by 5 bases, with 10 bases between. DNA of the CDR3: TGTGCCAGCAGCGCAGGGCTAGACGAGCAGTACTTC. This gives the protein CASSAGLDEQYF.

This chain uses TRBV9 with TRBJ2-2; D is undetermined. V dropped 4 bases and J dropped 7 bases, with 11 bases sitting between them. This CDR3 is built from 13 residues. Germline V gene lookup returns CDR1 SGDLS and CDR2 YYNGEE. In DNA form, the CDR3 reads TGTGCCAGCAGCCCCCAATCAATCGGGGAGCTGTTTTTT. Translating it yields CASSPQSIGELFF.

Only one count was recorded for this clone. The chain combines TRBV7-6 with TRBJ2-2; D is unclear. Trimming left V 1 base short and J 6 bases short, with 9 bases between. This CDR3 has 14 residues. CDR1 and CDR2 (germline): SGHVS, FNYEAQ. The CDR3 spells CASSLGVKSGELFF. The CDR3 DNA reads TGTGCCAGCAGCTTAGGGGTAAAGTCCGGGGAGCTGTTTTTT.

V usage is TRBV7-2 and J usage is TRBJ2-3; 10 positions agree with TRBD2. V trimming: 6 bases; J trimming: 0 bases; junction bases outside the gene matches: 3. Germline-derived CDR1 and CDR2 are SGHTA and FQGNSA. The CDR3 totals 15 residues. CDR3 sequence (DNA): TGTGCCAGCAGATCACTAGCGGGAAGCACAGATACGCAGTATTTT. As protein: CASRSLAGSTDTQYF.

Written as DNA, the CDR3 is TGTGCCAGCAGTTACTGGAGGGACCAGAGTAACGGGGAGCTGTTTTTT. Translating gives CASSYWRDQSNGELFF. J is TRBJ2-2 and V is TRBV6-5; possible D gene TRBD2, 6 bases. Deletions cut 1 base from V and 7 bases from J, with 16 bases between. The CDR3 sequence is 16 residues long. The germline CDR1 and CDR2 sequences are MNHEY and SVGAGI.

The CDR3 coding sequence is TGTGCCAGCAGTTCAACGGGGGGGCCGGACACCGGGGAGCTGTTTTTT. Translating gives CASSSTGGPDTGELFF. The chain links TRBV28 to TRBJ2-2, with 8 bases matching TRBD2. This CDR3 region has 16 residues. V lost 4 bases, J lost 3 bases, and 7 bases stayed unmatched. CDR1 and CDR2 (germline): MDHEN, SYDVKM.

A single count supports this clone. This chain joins TRBV6-5 and TRBJ1-1; a possible D gene is TRBD1 (6 bases). V was trimmed by 2 bases and J by 2 bases, leaving 12 bases between them. The CDR3 totals 15 residues. Germline values: CDR1 MNHEY, CDR2 SVGAGI. CDR3 nucleotides: TGTGCCAGCAGTTACGGTATACAGGGAAACACTGAAGCTTTCTTT. Translation gives CASSYGIQGNTEAFF.